One and the same sample provided the 30 T cell receptor beta chains below, sequenced in a study of monozygotic twins with cystic fibrosis. Sequenced by immunoSEQ multiplex PCR; TCRdb stores in-frame clones only, minus some. The table has roughly 14,000 clones, 90% to 95% seen once. Sequencing input: blood. The origin of the receptors is a girl aged 2-9 years with cystic fibrosis.

The chain's CDR3 is CASTSTGHQPQHF. CDR3 DNA sequence: TGTGCCAGCACGTCGACAGGACACCAGCCCCAGCATTTT. This chain joins TRBV28 and TRBJ1-5; possibly TRBD1 for D (6 bases). V lost 7 bases, J lost 7 bases, and 14 bases lay in between. Germline assignment: CDR1 MDHEN and CDR2 SYDVKM. The CDR3 is made up of 13 amino acids.

The chain links TRBV25-1 to TRBJ2-7; D is unclear. CDR3 size: 12 residues. Trimming removed 3 bases from V and 1 base from J, with 4 bases in between. Germline assignment: CDR1 MGHDK and CDR2 SYGVNS. The CDR3 sequence is CASSDLSYEQYF. The CDR3 DNA reads TGTGCCAGCAGTGATTTATCCTACGAGCAGTACTTC.

J is TRBJ2-1 and V is TRBV4-3; no firm D call. Trimming stripped 3 bases from V and 10 bases from J, with 13 bases between. CDR1 and CDR2 from the germline V gene are LGHNA and YSLEER. CDR3 length equals 13 residues. CDR3 region: CASSHPGLGEQFF. CDR3 nucleotides: TGCGCCAGCAGCCACCCCGGATTGGGCGAGCAGTTCTTC.

The gene calls are TRBV5-6 and TRBJ1-4; no clear D gene. Germline values: CDR1 SGHDT, CDR2 YYEEEE. This CDR3 is built from 14 residues. Between the trimmed V and J ends, which lost 4 bases and 8 bases, there was a span of 15 bases. The chain's CDR3 is CASSRGISPEKLFF. CDR3 sequence (DNA): TGTGCCAGCAGCCGCGGTATAAGTCCGGAAAAACTGTTTTTT.

This clone was observed once. This chain uses TRBV7-2 with TRBJ2-5; 8 nucleotides line up with TRBD2. After removal of 7 bases from V and 3 bases from J, the junction contained 10 bases not matched to a gene. The germline CDR1 and CDR2 sequences are SGHTA and FQGNSA. There are 15 residues in the CDR3. CDR3 sequence reads: CASNQAGVGEETQYF. The DNA of the CDR3 is TGTGCCAGCAACCAAGCGGGAGTCGGAGAAGAGACCCAGTACTTC.

V and J are TRBV6-5 and TRBJ2-2; D is uncertain. This CDR3 has 13 amino acids. Germline CDR1 is MNHEY and CDR2 is SVGAGI. Trimming removed 0 bases from V and 5 bases from J, with 4 bases in between. The CDR3 reads CASSYSGTGELFF. As DNA, the CDR3 is TGTGCCAGCAGTTACTCGGGGACCGGGGAGCTGTTTTTT.

The chain carries TRBV2 and TRBJ2-6; D unresolved. Per germline, CDR1 SNHLY and CDR2 FYNNEI. V lost 4 bases and J lost 2, with 6 bases in between. This CDR3 is 14 amino acids long. The CDR3 region is CASSGMTGANVLTF. In DNA form, the CDR3 reads TGTGCCAGCAGTGGAATGACTGGGGCCAACGTCCTGACTTTC.

This clone was observed a single time. This chain joins TRBV9 and TRBJ2-7; TRBD2 agrees at 8 bases. The CDR3 totals 16 residues. The germline V gene encodes CDR1 SGDLS and CDR2 YYNGEE. V was clipped by 0 bases and J by 0 bases; unmatched bases: 5. The CDR3 spells CASSVGSGTSSYEQYF. Here the CDR3 DNA reads TGTGCCAGCAGCGTAGGTAGCGGGACGAGCTCCTACGAGCAGTACTTC.

V gene TRBV15 combines with J gene TRBJ1-3; D is ambiguous. The length of the CDR3 is 15 residues. Trimming removed 0 bases at V and 2 bases at J, with 8 bases between. Germline lookup yields CDR1 LNHNV and CDR2 YYDKDF (reference sequence). In DNA, the CDR3 is TGTGCCACCAGCAGAGATGCCCGGGCTGGAAACACCATATATTTT. It yields the protein CATSRDARAGNTIYF. The variable domain in full, completed from reference TRBV15 and TRBJ1-3, reads DAMVIQNPRYQVTQFGKPVTLSCSQTLNHNVMYWYQQKSSQAPKLLFHYYDKDFNNEADTPDNFQSRRPNTSFCFLDIRSPGLGDTAMYLCATSRDARAGNTIYFGEGSWLTVV.

The V and J genes are TRBV6-6 and TRBJ1-1; no clear D gene. Germline loops: CDR1 MNHNY, CDR2 SVGAGI (reference sequence). V was shortened by 2 bases and J by 1 base, with 5 bases between the two germline ends. The CDR3 has 13 residues. CDR3 nucleotide sequence: TGTGCCAGCAGTTACGGGCAGAACACTGAAGCTTTCTTT. This gives the protein CASSYGQNTEAFF.

This chain connects TRBV7-9 to TRBJ2-7; D remains unclear. Trimming left V 5 bases short and J 3 bases short, with 8 bases between. The germline V gene encodes CDR1 SEHNR and CDR2 FQNEAQ (reference sequence). This CDR3 is built from 12 residues. Written as DNA, the CDR3 is TGTGCCAGCAGCCAAGATGTCTACGAGCAGTACTTC. Amino acid sequence: CASSQDVYEQYF.

This chain joins TRBV4-3 and TRBJ2-5; TRBD1 agrees at 9 bases. The CDR3 consists of 15 residues. CDR1 LGHNA and CDR2 YSLEER come from the germline V gene. V shed 0 bases, J shed 6 bases, and the junction held 5 bases outside the gene matches. The CDR3 bases are TGCGCCAGCAGCCAAGATTGGGACAGGGCCAAGACCCAGTACTTC. Translated, it gives CASSQDWDRAKTQYF.

The chain combines TRBV29-1 with TRBJ2-5, with a weak D call TRBD2 (6 bases). This CDR3 has 15 amino acids. The germline CDR1 and CDR2 sequences are SQVTM and ANQGSEA. Trimming left V 4 bases short and J 5 bases short, with 20 bases between. CDR3 in amino acids: CSVGPVGAGMETQYF. The CDR3 region has the DNA TGCAGCGTTGGCCCCGTCGGGGCGGGAATGGAGACCCAGTACTTC.

This clone showed up just once. The chain employs TRBV27 and TRBJ2-1, with D possibly being TRBD1 (6 bases). The V end lost 5 bases, the J end lost 7 bases, and 12 bases lay between the germline ends. The CDR3 covers 13 residues. Per germline, CDR1 MNHEY and CDR2 SMNVEV (reference sequence). CDR3 nucleotides: TGTGCCAGCAGTGTATACAGGGATAATGAGCAGTTCTTC. It codes for CASSVYRDNEQFF.

The rearrangement uses TRBV5-6 and TRBJ2-1; tentatively, D is TRBD1 or TRBD2 (6 bases each). The germline gives CDR1 SGHDT, CDR2 YYEEEE. The ends were cut back, 4 bases at V and 5 bases at J, with 19 bases in the middle. This CDR3 is 16 amino acids long. The CDR3 DNA sequence: TGTGCCAGCAGCGGGGGGCTGAGGGACGGACACAATGAGCAGTTCTTC. This codes for CASSGGLRDGHNEQFF.

The rearrangement links TRBV27 to TRBJ2-5, with D possibly being TRBD2 (5 bases). Germline V gene lookup returns CDR1 MNHEY and CDR2 SMNVEV (reference sequence). The CDR3 runs 16 residues. V shed 5 bases and J shed 4 bases, with 20 bases lying between them. Here the CDR3 reads CASSPTGLKGVETQYF. CDR3 DNA: TGTGCCAGCAGTCCCACCGGGCTTAAGGGAGTAGAGACCCAGTACTTC.

The chain links TRBV5-1 to TRBJ2-5, with D possibly matching TRBD1 (6 bases). The CDR3 loop spans 14 amino acids. Germline V gene lookup returns CDR1 SGHRS and CDR2 YFSETQ. V was trimmed by 1 base and J by 2 bases, leaving 9 bases between them. CDR3 nucleotide sequence: TGCGCCAGCAGCTTGCCGGGACAACAAGAGACCCAGTACTTC. This sequence encodes CASSLPGQQETQYF.

V usage is TRBV2 and J usage is TRBJ2-1; 7 nucleotides match TRBD2. This CDR3 has 16 residues. The germline gives CDR1 SNHLY, CDR2 FYNNEI. The V and J ends lost 4 bases and 0 bases, in that order; junction bases with no gene match: 6. The CDR3: CASSATSASSYNEQFF. DNA for the CDR3: TGTGCCAGCAGTGCAACTAGCGCCAGCTCCTACAATGAGCAGTTCTTC.

The V and J genes are TRBV18 and TRBJ1-1; possible D gene TRBD1, 5 bases. Germline CDR1 reads KGHSH; CDR2 reads LQKENI. V lost 3 bases and J 0 bases, leaving 14 bases between the germline ends. This CDR3 has 16 residues. The CDR3 region is CASSPRRGGMNTEAFF. CDR3 coding DNA: TGTGCCAGCTCACCCCGCCGGGGGGGAATGAACACTGAAGCTTTCTTT.

The V call is TRBV29-1, the J call TRBJ2-1, with D possibly TRBD2 on 6 matching bases. The CDR3 consists of 14 residues. Germline lookup yields CDR1 SQVTM and CDR2 ANQGSEA. Trimming took off 5 bases at V and 2 bases at J, with 13 bases between the two ends. The chain's CDR3 is CSVFPGLPYNEQFF. CDR3 nucleotide sequence: TGCAGCGTTTTTCCGGGACTTCCCTACAATGAGCAGTTCTTC.

The rearrangement joins TRBV7-9 to TRBJ1-1, with a weak D call TRBD1 (5 bases). The germline gives CDR1 SEHNR, CDR2 FQNEAQ (reference sequence). The CDR3 spans 11 residues. Trimming left V 10 bases short and J 3 bases short, with 9 bases between. CDR3 sequence: CATGVDTEAFF. The CDR3 DNA reads as TGTGCCACGGGGGTGGACACTGAAGCTTTCTTT. The full variable domain, completed using reference TRBV7-9 and TRBJ1-1, is DTGVSQNPRHKITKRGQNVTFRCDPISEHNRLYWYRQTLGQGPEFLTYFQNEAQLEKSRLLSDRFSAERPKGSFSTLEIQRTEQGDSAMYLCATGVDTEAFFGQGTRLTVV.

CDR3: CASSGGTSGRALIEQYF. CDR3 DNA: TGTGCCAGCAGCGGGGGCACCAGCGGGAGGGCCCTCATCGAGCAGTACTTC. The chain couples TRBV11-3 to TRBJ2-7; 10 nucleotides match TRBD2. The CDR3 has 17 amino acids. Germline V CDR1 and CDR2: SGHNT, YENEEA. V dropped 5 bases and J dropped 6; count of bases not matched to a gene: 16.

The CDR3, as DNA: TGCGCCAGCAGCCAAGGGCCCGGGAAGGATAACAATGAGCAGTTCTTC. This translates into CASSQGPGKDNNEQFF. This chain uses TRBV4-3 with TRBJ2-1, with D possibly matching TRBD2 (5 bases). The CDR3 sequence is 16 residues long. Trimming stripped 1 base from V and 5 bases from J, with 15 bases between. CDR1 and CDR2 from the germline V gene are LGHNA and YSLEER.

The CDR3 bases are TGTGCCAGCTCACCTACAGGGAGTAATGAAAAACTGTTTTTT. Protein: CASSPTGSNEKLFF. J is TRBJ1-4 and V is TRBV18; D possibly corresponds to TRBD1 (6 bases). CDR1 is KGHSH and CDR2 is LQKENI in the germline V gene. The CDR3 covers 14 residues. Between the trimmed V and J ends, which lost 3 bases and 4 bases, there was a span of 9 bases.

The J gene is TRBJ2-6, the V gene TRBV5-1; D gene ambiguous. The V and J ends lost 6 bases and 0 bases respectively, with 10 bases between them. CDR3 length equals 15 residues. The germline V gene has CDR1 SGHRS and CDR2 YFSETQ. This CDR3 reads CASNSLSSGANVLTF. Written as DNA, the CDR3 is TGCGCCAGCAACAGTCTGAGCTCTGGGGCCAACGTCCTGACTTTC.

The J gene is TRBJ1-1, the V gene TRBV19; D not certain. CDR3 length: 13 residues. The germline V gene has CDR1 LNHDA and CDR2 SQIVND (reference sequence). The V and J ends lost 3 bases and 1 base respectively, with 6 bases between them. CDR3 nucleotide sequence: TGTGCCAGTAGTATCTATCCGAACACTGAAGCTTTCTTT. It is translated as CASSIYPNTEAFF.

This chain links TRBV7-2 with TRBJ1-5; the D gene is possibly TRBD1 (5 bases). Germline lookup yields CDR1 SGHTA and CDR2 FQGNSA. The CDR3 runs 16 residues. V dropped 5 bases and J dropped 0 bases, with 14 bases sitting between them. The chain's CDR3 is CASSLTGRVSNQPQHF. The CDR3 nucleotides read TGTGCCAGCAGCCTTACAGGTCGTGTTAGCAATCAGCCCCAGCATTTT.

V usage is TRBV28 and J usage is TRBJ1-1; a possible D gene is TRBD1 (5 bases). The CDR3 loop spans 15 amino acids. V was shortened by 4 bases and J by 4 bases, with 16 bases between the two germline ends. CDR1 is MDHEN and CDR2 is SYDVKM in the germline V gene. This chain's CDR3 is CASSYPVGVGTEAFF. In DNA, the CDR3 is TGTGCCAGCAGTTACCCCGTGGGGGTAGGCACTGAAGCTTTCTTT.

The V call is TRBV5-8, the J call TRBJ2-7; 8 bases line up with TRBD1. Germline V gives CDR1 SGHTS, CDR2 YDEGEE. The CDR3 sequence is 14 residues long. Losses at the gene ends were 2 bases for V and 6 bases for J; bases not matched to a gene: 7. In DNA, the CDR3 is TGTGCCAGCAGCTTAAGGGACAGGTCTTTCGAGCAGTACTTC. It specifies CASSLRDRSFEQYF.

This rearrangement joins TRBV19 to TRBJ2-7, with D tentatively TRBD2 (6 bases). Between the trimmed V and J ends, which lost 5 bases and 0 bases, there was a span of 14 bases. Germline V gene sequence: CDR1 LNHDA, CDR2 SQIVND (reference sequence). The CDR3 loop spans 15 amino acids. The CDR3: CASSSGLFTSYEQYF. Here the CDR3 DNA reads TGTGCCAGTAGTTCGGGACTCTTCACCTCCTACGAGCAGTACTTC.